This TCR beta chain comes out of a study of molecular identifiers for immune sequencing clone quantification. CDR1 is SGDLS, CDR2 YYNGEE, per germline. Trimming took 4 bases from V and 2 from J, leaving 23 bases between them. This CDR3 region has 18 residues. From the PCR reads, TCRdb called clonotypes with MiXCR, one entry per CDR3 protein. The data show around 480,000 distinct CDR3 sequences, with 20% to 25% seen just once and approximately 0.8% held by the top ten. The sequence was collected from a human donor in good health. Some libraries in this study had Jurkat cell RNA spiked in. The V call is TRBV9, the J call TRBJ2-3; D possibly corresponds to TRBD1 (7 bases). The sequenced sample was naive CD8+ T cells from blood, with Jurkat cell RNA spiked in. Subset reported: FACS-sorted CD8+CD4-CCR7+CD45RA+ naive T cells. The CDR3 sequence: CASSRTGEAQTFTDTQYF. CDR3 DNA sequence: TGTGCCAGCAGCCGTACAGGGGAGGCCCAGACCTTCACAGATACGCAGTATTTT.